The 30 T cell receptor beta chains below come from one sample, sequenced in a study of identical twins (dated by TCRdb to the mid-2010s). The library was built by means of 5' RACE. Sequencing took place on an Illumina HiSeq 2000. The public reads were reanalyzed by TCRdb: fastp trimming at Q25, MiXCR alignment, in-frame beta chains only. Every CDR3 protein is listed once, alongside the most common genes and DNA of its rows. The sample table contains 300,000 to 400,000 distinct CDR3 sequences; only one count was recorded for 9% to 15% of them. The ten top clones hold 7.2% of the sample. Another study also made use of these data, one on yellow fever vaccine responses in identical twins.

The specimen was CD8+ T cells sorted from blood. All receptors come from a woman younger than 30 in good health.

The CDR3 sequence: CASSLVAVGYGYTF. CDR3 coding DNA: TGTGCCAGCAGCTTAGTGGCCGTTGGCTATGGCTACACCTTC. The chain uses TRBV7-9 and TRBJ1-2; D not resolved. The CDR3 extends over 14 amino acids. V was shortened by 1 base and J by 4 bases, with 10 bases between the two germline ends. CDR1 and CDR2 (germline): SEHNR, FQNEAQ (reference sequence).

This clonotype turned up a few times. The chain joins TRBV20-1 to TRBJ1-5; no clear D. The germline V gene encodes CDR1 DFQATT and CDR2 SNEGSKA (reference sequence). The CDR3 has 17 amino acids. Trimming took off 5 bases at V and 5 bases at J, with 25 bases between the two ends. This CDR3 reads CSAQPTWAQGLYQPQHF. CDR3 DNA sequence: TGCAGTGCTCAACCTACCTGGGCCCAAGGCCTCTATCAGCCCCAGCATTTT.

This clonotype was counted many times. The chain couples TRBV7-9 to TRBJ2-1, with D hard to call. Germline V gene sequence: CDR1 SEHNR, CDR2 FQNEAQ (reference sequence). The length of the CDR3 is 13 residues. Trimming stripped 5 bases from V and 8 bases from J, with 13 bases between. The DNA of the CDR3 is TGTGCCAGCAGCCCCCCAAGTCGGGATGAGCAGTTCTTC. Its translation: CASSPPSRDEQFF. The full variable domain, completed using reference TRBV7-9 and TRBJ2-1, is DTGVSQNPRHKITKRGQNVTFRCDPISEHNRLYWYRQTLGQGPEFLTYFQNEAQLEKSRLLSDRFSAERPKGSFSTLEIQRTEQGDSAMYLCASSPPSRDEQFFGPGTRLTVL.

This clonotype showed up many times. The chain employs TRBV7-9 and TRBJ2-1; TRBD2 agrees at 8 bases. The CDR3 loop spans 16 amino acids. V was pared by 5 bases and J by 8 bases, with 14 bases of the junction left unmatched. Germline CDR1 SEHNR, CDR2 FQNEAQ (reference sequence). The DNA for the CDR3 is TGTGCCAGCAGCCCCGAGGAAGGGACTAGGTTCGATGAGCAGTTCTTC. Encoded protein: CASSPEEGTRFDEQFF.

The CDR3 sequence is CASSLQGRYEQYV. CDR3 bases: TGTGCCAGCAGCTTGCAGGGGCGATACGAGCAGTACGTC. V gene TRBV7-9 combines with J gene TRBJ2-7, with a weak D call TRBD1 (6 bases). CDR1 and CDR2 from the germline V gene are SEHNR and FQNEAQ (reference sequence). Trimming stripped 3 bases from V and 4 bases from J, with 10 bases between. This CDR3 contains 13 residues.

The table lists this clonotype with many counts. The chain has TRBV10-2 and TRBJ2-3; unclear D gene. The V end was cut by 2 bases, the J end by 2 bases, with 5 bases between. The CDR3 length is 13 residues. CDR1 is WSHSY, CDR2 SAAADI, per germline. This CDR3 is CASSERVTDTQYF. CDR3 DNA sequence: TGCGCCAGCAGTGAGAGGGTCACAGATACGCAGTATTTT.

This sequence joins TRBV3-1 and TRBJ1-1, with D possibly matching TRBD1 (5 bases). Trimming removed 0 bases from V and 6 bases from J, with 17 bases in between. From germline, CDR1 is LGHDT and CDR2 YNNKEL (reference sequence). This CDR3 has 16 amino acids. CDR3 loop: CASSQDLGTRFPEAFF. The CDR3 region has the DNA TGTGCCAGCAGCCAAGATCTCGGGACCAGGTTCCCTGAAGCTTTCTTT.

This chain connects TRBV7-9 to TRBJ2-5, with a possible D match to TRBD2 (6 bases). The CDR3 covers 14 residues. Germline CDR1 SEHNR, CDR2 FQNEAQ (reference sequence). The V end was cut by 5 bases, the J end by 1 base, with 11 bases between. The CDR3 sequence: CASSAPGLQETQYF. CDR3 nucleotides: TGTGCCAGCAGCGCACCGGGACTCCAAGAGACCCAGTACTTC.

The chain uses TRBV6-4 and TRBJ2-1, with D possibly matching TRBD2 (6 bases). Trimming shortened V by 5 bases and J by 4 bases, and 15 bases separated the two germline ends. From germline, CDR1 is MRHNA and CDR2 SNTAGT. The CDR3 length is 15 residues. CDR3 sequence: CASSIASEKYNEQFF. CDR3 coding DNA: TGTGCCAGCAGTATCGCTAGCGAGAAATACAATGAGCAGTTCTTC.

The chain uses TRBV28 and TRBJ2-3; perhaps TRBD1 as D (6 bases). The CDR3 runs 15 residues. Germline lookup yields CDR1 MDHEN and CDR2 SYDVKM. Trimming left V 5 bases short and J 2 bases short, with 14 bases between. The CDR3 reads CASSPRGADTDTQYF. CDR3 bases: TGTGCCAGCAGTCCCAGGGGAGCGGACACAGATACGCAGTATTTT.

Ten or more counts support this clonotype. The rearrangement joins TRBV12-3 or TRBV12-4 to TRBJ2-3; maybe TRBD2 (5 bases). This CDR3 contains 15 residues. The V and J ends lost 1 base and 0 bases respectively, with 8 bases between them. The CDR3 nucleotides read TGTGCCAGCAGTTTAGGGGCGGGTAGCACAGATACGCAGTATTTT. This codes for CASSLGAGSTDTQYF.

In this sample, this clonotype turned up many times. This chain links TRBV12-3 or TRBV12-4 with TRBJ2-1, with TRBD1 matching 12 bases. The CDR3 has 15 amino acids. Unmatched junction bases numbered 7, after V lost 6 bases and J lost 7 bases. The CDR3 protein is CASSPGTGGWNEQFF. CDR3 nucleotide sequence: TGTGCCAGCAGCCCAGGGACAGGGGGCTGGAATGAGCAGTTCTTC.

This clonotype has at least ten counts. The chain recombines TRBV3-1 with TRBJ2-3; 7 nucleotides agree with TRBD1. CDR1 and CDR2 (germline): LGHDT, YNNKEL (reference sequence). This CDR3 contains 16 residues. Germline trimming cut 0 bases from V and 5 bases from J; bases unmatched to any gene: 8. CDR3 residues: CASSQEGDRVGDTQYF. The CDR3 coding sequence is TGTGCCAGCAGCCAAGAAGGAGACAGGGTAGGAGATACGCAGTATTTT.

The CDR3 bases are TGTGCCAGCAGCGGACAGGGGGCTCAAGACTATGGCTACACCTTC. Its protein is CASSGQGAQDYGYTF. J is TRBJ1-2 and V is TRBV7-8; 11 bases are shared with TRBD1. This CDR3 has 15 residues. V shed 5 bases and J 3 bases; nucleotides not matched to a gene: 5. Germline V gene lookup returns CDR1 SGHVS and CDR2 FQNEAQ.

J is TRBJ2-3 and V is TRBV27; 8 bases are shared with TRBD2. With 3 bases clipped from V and 4 bases from J, the junction kept 6 bases outside the gene matches. This CDR3 spans 15 amino acids. Germline V gene lookup returns CDR1 MNHEY and CDR2 SMNVEV (reference sequence). The CDR3 is CASSFQTSEADTQYF. The CDR3 DNA follows: TGTGCCAGCAGTTTCCAGACTAGCGAAGCAGATACGCAGTATTTT.

This clonotype was recorded a few times. The chain is built from TRBV10-3 and TRBJ1-1; D gene unclear. This CDR3 contains 12 residues. Trimming removed 4 bases from V and 3 bases from J, with 6 bases in between. Germline assignment: CDR1 ENHRY and CDR2 SYGVKD. CDR3 amino acids: CAISALDTEAFF. CDR3 DNA sequence: TGTGCCATCAGTGCCCTGGACACTGAAGCTTTCTTT.

In its sample, this clonotype was seen a few times. J is TRBJ2-2 and V is TRBV4-2; the match to TRBD2 covers 9 bases. The V gene's germline CDR1 is LGHNA and CDR2 YNFKEQ. The CDR3 is 17 amino acids. J was trimmed by 0 bases and V by 3 bases; bases with no gene match: 5. The CDR3 DNA is TGTGCCAGCAGCCAGCGGGGGGGCCCTTCGAACACCGGGGAGCTGTTTTTT. Translated: CASSQRGGPSNTGELFF.

The CDR3 loop reads CSALYYGELSYEQYV. The CDR3 DNA reads as TGCAGTGCACTTTATTACGGGGAACTCTCCTACGAGCAGTACGTC. The chain joins TRBV20-1 to TRBJ2-7; tentative D call: TRBD2 (5 bases). Germline lookup yields CDR1 DFQATT and CDR2 SNEGSKA (reference sequence). This CDR3 comprises 15 residues. Trimming left V 6 bases short and J 0 bases short, with 18 bases between.

This clonotype was seen more than once but under ten times. The chain links TRBV2 to TRBJ2-4, with unresolved D. V was cut by 1 base and J by 3 bases, with 13 bases left in between. In germline, CDR1 is SNHLY, CDR2 FYNNEI. The CDR3 loop spans 16 amino acids. CDR3 amino acids: CASSEGPPLGKNIQYF. The CDR3 DNA sequence: TGTGCCAGCAGTGAAGGCCCACCCCTCGGCAAAAACATTCAGTACTTC.

This clonotype was seen repeatedly, ten times or more. The rearrangement links TRBV12-3 or TRBV12-4 to TRBJ1-6; D gene ambiguous. Trimming removed 3 bases from V and 6 bases from J, with 12 bases in between. This CDR3 comprises 15 residues. The CDR3 nucleotides are TGTGCCAGCAGTTTTGAGGGCAGACTTAATTCACCCCTCCACTTT. It yields the protein CASSFEGRLNSPLHF.

This clonotype was counted a few times. This chain joins TRBV28 and TRBJ2-7; D not certain. Between the trimmed V and J ends, which lost 1 base and 2 bases, there was a span of 9 bases. This CDR3 spans 14 amino acids. The V gene's germline CDR1 is MDHEN and CDR2 SYDVKM. This chain's CDR3 is CASSLSDTPYEQYV. CDR3 DNA: TGTGCCAGCAGTTTATCTGATACTCCCTACGAGCAGTACGTC.

The rearrangement links TRBV6-1 to TRBJ2-1; 9 nucleotides agree with TRBD1. The J segment lost 0 bases and the V segment lost 5 bases, leaving 8 bases of the junction unmatched. Per germline, CDR1 MNHNS and CDR2 SASEGT. This CDR3 spans 17 amino acids. CDR3 sequence reads: CASSKSQGADSYNEQFF. CDR3 bases: TGTGCCAGCAGTAAATCACAGGGGGCGGACTCCTACAATGAGCAGTTCTTC.

This clonotype has just a few counts. V gene TRBV27 combines with J gene TRBJ1-6; 8 bases align to TRBD1. V dropped 4 bases and J dropped 8; count of bases not matched to a gene: 25. The CDR3 runs 21 residues. Per germline, CDR1 MNHEY and CDR2 SMNVEV (reference sequence). The CDR3 nucleotides are TGTGCCAGCAGTTATACCTATCCGCCCCTCAGGGGGCGTCATAGGGATTCACCCCTCCACTTT. This gives the protein CASSYTYPPLRGRHRDSPLHF.

This clonotype turned up a few times. CDR3 amino acids: CASSQGPYEQYV. In DNA form, the CDR3 reads TGTGCCAGCAGCCAAGGTCCTTACGAGCAGTACGTC. V gene TRBV6-2 or TRBV6-3 combines with J gene TRBJ2-7; no firm D call. This CDR3 region has 12 residues. V shed 6 bases and J shed 4 bases, with 10 bases lying between them. Germline CDR1 reads MNHEY; CDR2 reads SVGEGT.

The chain carries TRBV10-3 and TRBJ2-2; 12 nucleotides align to TRBD2. Germline trimming cut 4 bases from V and 7 bases from J; bases unmatched to any gene: 4. Germline CDR1 and CDR2: ENHRY and SYGVKD. This CDR3 is built from 15 residues. The CDR3 nucleotides are TGTGCCATCAGTGCCAGACTAGCGGGAGACGGGGAGCTGTTTTTT. This encodes CAISARLAGDGELFF.

The chain links TRBV29-1 to TRBJ1-1; TRBD1 matches 8 bases. The CDR3 extends over 15 amino acids. The germline CDR1 and CDR2 sequences are SQVTM and ANQGSEA. V trimming: 3 bases; J trimming: 0 bases; junction bases outside the gene matches: 6. Here the CDR3 reads CSVDDRTGLNTEAFF. The CDR3 region has the DNA TGCAGCGTTGACGATCGGACAGGGTTGAACACTGAAGCTTTCTTT.

The table lists this clonotype with a few counts. The rearrangement joins TRBV20-1 to TRBJ2-1, with D tentatively TRBD1 or TRBD2 (5 bases each). CDR3 length equals 17 residues. Germline CDR1 reads DFQATT; CDR2 reads SNEGSKA (reference sequence). V lost 1 base to trimming and J lost 0 bases, with 16 bases between them. CDR3 residues: CSARAYRDASSYNEQFF. Written as DNA, the CDR3 is TGCAGTGCTAGAGCCTACCGGGACGCGAGCTCCTACAATGAGCAGTTCTTC.

In its sample, this clonotype was seen a few times. The CDR3 region is CSARDPQRDYEQYV. For the CDR3, the DNA is TGCAGTGCTAGAGATCCCCAGAGGGACTACGAGCAGTACGTC. The rearrangement joins TRBV20-1 to TRBJ2-7, with D perhaps TRBD2 (5 bases). Per germline, CDR1 DFQATT and CDR2 SNEGSKA (reference sequence). The germline V and J ends were trimmed by 0 bases and 3 bases, with 12 bases remaining between them. This CDR3 comprises 14 residues.

V and J are TRBV9 and TRBJ2-2; D is perhaps TRBD2 (5 bases). Germline V CDR1 and CDR2: SGDLS, YYNGEE. This CDR3 contains 17 residues. Trimming removed 0 bases at V and 6 bases at J, with 18 bases between. This CDR3 reads CASSVDGPRAQSGELFF. The CDR3 DNA reads TGTGCCAGCAGCGTAGATGGACCGCGGGCACAGTCCGGGGAGCTGTTTTTT.

The chain is built from TRBV2 and TRBJ2-1; D is tentatively TRBD1 or TRBD2 (5 bases each). V was trimmed by 6 bases and J by 16 bases, leaving 13 bases between them. The germline V gene has CDR1 SNHLY and CDR2 FYNNEI. The CDR3 runs to 10 residues. The CDR3 DNA is TGTGCCAGCAGGAGGGGACCTCCTTTCTTC. It is translated as CASRRGPPFF. The full variable domain, its missing parts supplied by reference TRBV2 and TRBJ2-1, is EPEVTQTPSHQVTQMGQEVILRCVPISNHLYFYWYRQILGQKVEFLVSFYNNEISEKSEIFDDQFSVERPDGSNFTLKIRSTKLEDSAMYFCASRRGPPFFGPGTRLTVL.